The 13 T cell receptor beta chains presented below share a single source sample, sequenced in a study of blood T cell repertoires in COVID-19. Measured with immunoSEQ multiplex PCR; TCRdb has only the in-frame clones, and not every one. The data contain 200,000 to 300,000 clones, around 92% of them singletons. The specimen was peripheral blood. The receptor set was obtained from a person between 18 and 30 years old with COVID-19, enrolled during active disease.

The chain uses TRBV24-1 and TRBJ2-7, with 9 bases matching TRBD1. V gave up 3 bases and J gave up 8 bases; unmatched junction bases: 13. The CDR3 length is 16 residues. The germline V gene has CDR1 KGHDR and CDR2 SFDVKD. The DNA of the CDR3 is TGTGCCACCAGTGATCCCTCGGGACAGGGCCTTAGTAAGCAGTACTTC. This translates into CATSDPSGQGLSKQYF.

This clone has just one count. V and J are TRBV12-3 or TRBV12-4 and TRBJ2-7; 8 positions agree with TRBD1. V lost 6 bases to trimming and J lost 6 bases; unmatched junction nucleotides: 4. The CDR3 runs to 12 residues. CDR3 nucleotide sequence: TGTGCCAGCAGCTCGACAGGGGTCGAGCAGTACTTC. The encoded protein is CASSSTGVEQYF.

The V gene is TRBV3-1 (or the pseudogene TRBV3-2), the J gene TRBJ2-5; 13 bases map to TRBD2. The V and J ends lost 4 bases and 2 bases, in that order; junction bases with no gene match: 4. The CDR3 is made up of 16 amino acids. Germline CDR1 and CDR2: LGHDT and YNNKEL (reference sequence). CDR3 amino acids: CASSPGLAGPQETQYF. DNA of the CDR3: TGTGCCAGCAGCCCGGGACTAGCGGGACCGCAAGAGACCCAGTACTTC.

V gene TRBV9 combines with J gene TRBJ2-7, with a weak D call TRBD2 (6 bases). CDR1 and CDR2 (germline): SGDLS, YYNGEE. V dropped 0 bases and J dropped 3 bases, with 13 bases sitting between them. CDR3 length: 15 amino acids. The CDR3 DNA reads as TGTGCCAGCAGCGTAGAAGGGGACTGGCACTACGAGCAGTACTTC. Translation: CASSVEGDWHYEQYF.

The sample holds one count of this clone. A junction end diverges from the germline sequence, so it may reflect a read error. The chain links TRBV30 to TRBJ1-3; 7 bases line up with TRBD1. From germline, CDR1 is GTSNPN and CDR2 SVGIG (reference sequence). The CDR3 covers 14 residues. The CDR3 coding sequence is TGTGCTTGGAGTGGGACAGACTCTGGAAACACCATATATTTT. It codes for CAWSGTDSGNTIYF.

This rearrangement joins TRBV6-6 to TRBJ1-2; tentatively, D is TRBD1 (5 bases). This CDR3 comprises 14 residues. Germline V lookup: CDR1 MNHNY, CDR2 SVGAGI (reference sequence). V lost 6 bases to trimming and J lost 6 bases, with 17 bases between them. Here the CDR3 reads CASRLGGGGNGYTF. CDR3 coding DNA: TGTGCCAGCAGGCTGGGTGGGGGGGGTAATGGCTACACCTTC.

This clone was observed once. The J gene is TRBJ2-3, the V gene TRBV6-2 or TRBV6-3, with 10 bases fitting TRBD2. The CDR3 length is 17 residues. CDR1 MNHEY and CDR2 SVGEGT come from the germline V gene. J was trimmed by 3 bases and V by 4 bases; bases with no gene match: 10. CDR3 sequence (DNA): TGTGCCAGCAGTTCATCAACACTAGCGGGATTGACAGATACGCAGTATTTT. It codes for CASSSSTLAGLTDTQYF.

The gene calls are TRBV19 and TRBJ2-1; 7 nucleotides line up with TRBD1. The junction had 3 bases not matched to a gene; V was cut back by 1 base and J by 0 bases. This CDR3 has 16 residues. Per germline, CDR1 LNHDA and CDR2 SQIVND (reference sequence). CDR3 in amino acids: CASSIGWDSSYNEQFF. For the CDR3, the DNA is TGTGCCAGTAGTATAGGATGGGACAGCTCCTACAATGAGCAGTTCTTC. Complete variable domain (other parts from reference TRBV19 and TRBJ2-1): DGGITQSPKYLFRKEGQNVTLSCEQNLNHDAMYWYRQDPGQGLRLIYYSQIVNDFQKGDIAEGYSVSREKKESFPLTVTSAQKNPTAFYLCASSIGWDSSYNEQFFGPGTRLTVL.

This chain links TRBV7-2 with TRBJ2-3; D is unclear. This CDR3 comprises 12 residues. The V gene's germline CDR1 is SGHTA and CDR2 FQGNSA. The V end was cut by 2 bases, the J end by 4 bases, with 4 bases between. CDR3 nucleotides: TGTGCCAGCAGCTTACATCCAGATACGCAGTATTTT. This encodes CASSLHPDTQYF.

The chain employs TRBV5-1 and TRBJ2-5; TRBD2 aligns across 7 bases. There are 14 residues in the CDR3. J gave up 3 bases and V 5 bases, and 7 bases lay outside the gene matches. CDR1 SGHRS and CDR2 YFSETQ come from the germline V gene. This CDR3 reads CASRNGRLEETQYF. CDR3 sequence (DNA): TGCGCCAGCAGAAACGGGAGGCTTGAAGAGACCCAGTACTTC.

This rearrangement joins TRBV6-1 to TRBJ1-2, with 10 nucleotides matching TRBD1. Germline trimming cut 0 bases from V and 4 bases from J; bases unmatched to any gene: 2. CDR1 and CDR2 from the germline V gene are MNHNS and SASEGT. This CDR3 has 15 amino acids. The CDR3 DNA follows: TGTGCCAGCAGTGAAGCGGGGACAGGGGCCTATGGCTACACCTTC. It encodes CASSEAGTGAYGYTF.

The chain combines TRBV19 with TRBJ1-2; D unclear. Germline V gene lookup returns CDR1 LNHDA and CDR2 SQIVND (reference sequence). The CDR3 extends over 15 amino acids. V lost 7 bases and J 4 bases, leaving 19 bases between the germline ends. CDR3 sequence reads: CASTERIPASYGYTF. In DNA, the CDR3 is TGTGCCAGTACCGAGCGCATCCCAGCTTCCTATGGCTACACCTTC.

The V and J genes are TRBV28 and TRBJ2-7; TRBD2 matches 10 bases. Germline V gene sequence: CDR1 MDHEN, CDR2 SYDVKM. The ends lost 2 bases at V and 6 bases at J; junction bases unmatched: 7. The CDR3 consists of 15 residues. CDR3 amino acids: CASSLGYQREGEQYF. In nucleotides, the CDR3 is TGTGCCAGCAGTTTAGGGTACCAGCGGGAGGGCGAGCAGTACTTC.